This TCR beta chain was identified in a study of blood T cell repertoires in COVID-19. Study-level background: Samples came from the United States, Italy and Spain, spanning acute and convalescent COVID-19. T cells, B-cell-depleted T cells, or PBMCs supplied cDNA or gDNA.

Methods used by the authors: Scientists estimated how many nucleated cells there were by amplifying reference gene primers. The method was immunoSEQ multiplex PCR; TCRdb's version includes in-frame clones alone and lacks a portion of them. Clone size and the V and J calls come from that table; the DNA yielded D and trimming. The sample shows 170,000 or so clones, around 83% of them seen only once. This clonotype was sampled from a man in his fifties or sixties with active or convalescent COVID-19. The sample taken for sequencing was peripheral blood.

As DNA, the CDR3 is TGTGCCAGCAGCCAACCCACAGGGGGCTCAAGCACAGATACGCAGTATTTT. It codes for CASSQPTGGSSTDTQYF. The chain combines TRBV3-1 (or the pseudogene TRBV3-2) with TRBJ2-3, with 9 bases lining up with TRBD1. The ends lost 2 bases at V and 0 bases at J; junction bases unmatched: 6. The CDR3 runs 17 residues. The germline CDR1 and CDR2 sequences are LGHDT and YNNKEL (reference sequence).